At least ten counts were recorded for the clone carrying this T cell receptor beta chain. Conversion of TCR transcripts into cDNA relied on 5'RACE template switching, which added a universal primer site and UMIs. TCRdb passed the 5' RACE reads through MiXCR, listing each CDR3 protein once. The sample yields 300,000 or so distinct CDR3 sequences, approximately 4% seen once. The source of the sample is a study of T cells after yellow fever vaccination. This TCR came from a young man who received the YFV17D yellow fever vaccine. The starting material was PBMCs, obtained 5 days after the yellow fever booster vaccination.

The CDR3 sequence: CASSLVESGTDTQYF. CDR3 nucleotides: TGCGCCAGCAGCTTGGTGGAGTCCGGCACAGATACGCAGTATTTT. The chain carries TRBV5-1 and TRBJ2-3; D remains ambiguous. Germline V CDR1 and CDR2: SGHRS, YFSETQ. V was cut by 0 bases and J by 1 base, with 9 bases left in between. The CDR3 is 15 residues long.